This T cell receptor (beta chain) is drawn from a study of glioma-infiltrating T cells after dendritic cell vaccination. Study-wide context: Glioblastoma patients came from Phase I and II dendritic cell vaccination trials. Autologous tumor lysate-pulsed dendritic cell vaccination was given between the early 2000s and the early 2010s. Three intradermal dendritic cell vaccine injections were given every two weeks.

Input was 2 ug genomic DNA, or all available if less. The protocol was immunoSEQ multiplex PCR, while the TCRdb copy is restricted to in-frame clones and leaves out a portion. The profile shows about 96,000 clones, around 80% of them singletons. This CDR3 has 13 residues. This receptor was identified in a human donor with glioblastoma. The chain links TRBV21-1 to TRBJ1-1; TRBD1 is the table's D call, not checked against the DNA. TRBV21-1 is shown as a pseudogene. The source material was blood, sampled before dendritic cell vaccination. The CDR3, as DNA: TGTGCCGGTACGTGGGGCATCGACACTGAAGCTTTCTTT. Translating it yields CAGTWGIDTEAFF.